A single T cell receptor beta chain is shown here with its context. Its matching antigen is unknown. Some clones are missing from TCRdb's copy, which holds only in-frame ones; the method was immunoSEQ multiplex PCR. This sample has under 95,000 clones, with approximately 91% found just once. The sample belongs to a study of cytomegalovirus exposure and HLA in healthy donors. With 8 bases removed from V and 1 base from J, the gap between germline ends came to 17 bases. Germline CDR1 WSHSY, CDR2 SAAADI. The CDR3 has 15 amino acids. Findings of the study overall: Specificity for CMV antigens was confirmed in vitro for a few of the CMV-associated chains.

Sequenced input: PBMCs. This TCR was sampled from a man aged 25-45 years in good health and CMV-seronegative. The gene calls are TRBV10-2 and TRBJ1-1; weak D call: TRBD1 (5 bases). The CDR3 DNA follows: TGCGCCAGCCTTTTGGAGAGACAGTCGAACACTGAAGCTTTCTTT. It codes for CASLLERQSNTEAFF.